This TCR beta chain was found in a study of T cell responses to AZD1222 COVID-19 vaccine. Whole-study results and caveats: Seropositive at baseline were only a handful of AZD1222 recipients. The study found Spike-specific TCR breadth and depth rose after two AZD1222 doses. The CD4 TCRs associated with vaccination extended across spike and predominated at 160-218 and 743-854.

A note on this clone: Its specificity is not known.

CDR1 is MNHEY and CDR2 is SMNVEV in the germline V gene (reference sequence). V lost 5 bases and J 2 bases, leaving 15 bases between the germline ends. CDR3 size: 15 residues. The repertoire was sequenced with immunoSEQ multiplex PCR; TCRdb's copy has only in-frame clones and lacks some. The sample gives approximately 94,000 clones, about 88% of which show up once; about 1.8% is in the top ten. This chain uses TRBV27 with TRBJ1-2; tentative D call: TRBD1 (5 bases). This TCR derives from an adult in good health. This specimen consisted of peripheral blood, obtained on day 0 of AZD1222 vaccination. The DNA for the CDR3 is TGTGCCAGCAGTCCTACCCCCACAGGAAACTATGGCTACACCTTC. This sequence encodes CASSPTPTGNYGYTF.